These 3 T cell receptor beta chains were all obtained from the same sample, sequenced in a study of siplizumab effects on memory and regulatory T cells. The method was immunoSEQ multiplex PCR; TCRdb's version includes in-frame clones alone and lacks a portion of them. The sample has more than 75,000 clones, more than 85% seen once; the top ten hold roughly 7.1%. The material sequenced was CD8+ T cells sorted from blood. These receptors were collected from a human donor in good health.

The CDR3 loop reads CASSPVQGENTEAFF. Here the CDR3 DNA reads TGTGCCAGCAGCCCAGTACAAGGCGAGAACACTGAAGCTTTCTTT. The chain uses TRBV5-8 and TRBJ1-1, with D unclear. In germline, CDR1 is SGHTS, CDR2 YDEGEE. The CDR3 spans 15 residues. Trimming removed 4 bases at V and 1 base at J, with 14 bases between.

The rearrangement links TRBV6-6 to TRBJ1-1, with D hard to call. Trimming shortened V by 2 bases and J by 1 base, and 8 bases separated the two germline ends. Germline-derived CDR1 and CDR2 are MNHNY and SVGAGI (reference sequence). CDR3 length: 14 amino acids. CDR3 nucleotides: TGTGCCAGCAGTTACCCGGGTTCGAACACTGAAGCTTTCTTT. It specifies CASSYPGSNTEAFF.

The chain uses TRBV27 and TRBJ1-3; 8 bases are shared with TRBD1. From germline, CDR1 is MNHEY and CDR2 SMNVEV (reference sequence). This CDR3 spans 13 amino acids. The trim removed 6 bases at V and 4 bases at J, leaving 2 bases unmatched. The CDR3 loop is CASRTGVGNTIYF. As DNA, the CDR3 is TGTGCCAGCAGGACAGGGGTCGGAAACACCATATATTTT.